Described below is a single T cell receptor (beta chain) sequence and its context. The sample belongs to a study of blood T cell repertoires in COVID-19. Study information: The study drew acute and convalescent COVID-19 samples from the United States, Italy and Spain. T cells, B-cell-depleted T cells, or PBMCs provided the cDNA or gDNA that served as material.

Per the original data handling: Reference gene primer amplification gave estimated nucleated cell counts. Repertoires were generated with immunoSEQ multiplex PCR, while TCRdb's copy carries only in-frame clones and drops some. V and J calls plus clone size are reproduced from that table; the DNA served to infer D and trimming. This sample has some 250,000 clones; about 76% occur once, and the top ten carry around 2.9%. CDR1 is MNHEY, CDR2 SVGEGT, per germline. The trim removed 5 bases at V and 9 bases at J, leaving 6 bases unmatched. CDR3 length equals 13 residues. The sample consisted of peripheral blood. The gene calls are TRBV6-2 or TRBV6-3 and TRBJ2-2; 7 positions agree with TRBD1. The TCR sequence derives from a woman aged 60 to 75 with active or convalescent COVID-19. The CDR3 region has the DNA TGTGCCAGCAGTCCAACAGGGGAGAGGGAGCTGTTTTTT. Its translation: CASSPTGERELFF.